The sequence of this TCR beta chain was determined in a study of PD-L1 blockade in urothelial cancer. About the study: Intravenous atezolizumab, 1,200 mg every 3 weeks, was begun by patients around 2014. Timepoints chosen for blood analysis were 3 weeks (second dose) and 6 weeks after treatment start. Patients had received 0 to 3 prior chemotherapy regimens.

Produced via immunoSEQ multiplex PCR; TCRdb's table is partial and in-frame only. The repertoire includes approximately 52,000 clones, around 80% of them detected once, and 3.5% to 4.5% sits in the top ten. Trimming removed 6 bases from V and 1 base from J; junction bases left unmatched: 2. The germline V gene has CDR1 MNHEY and CDR2 SMNVEV (reference sequence). This CDR3 is built from 13 residues. Time point of the sample: pretreatment peripheral blood. The clonotype was recovered from a man aged 65 to 85 with urothelial cancer. The source was PBMCs, collected around atezolizumab (anti-PD-L1) treatment. This rearrangement joins TRBV27 to TRBJ1-1; 7 bases line up with TRBD1. The CDR3 spells CASRGQPNTEAFF. In DNA, the CDR3 is TGTGCCAGCAGGGGACAGCCGAACACTGAAGCTTTCTTT.